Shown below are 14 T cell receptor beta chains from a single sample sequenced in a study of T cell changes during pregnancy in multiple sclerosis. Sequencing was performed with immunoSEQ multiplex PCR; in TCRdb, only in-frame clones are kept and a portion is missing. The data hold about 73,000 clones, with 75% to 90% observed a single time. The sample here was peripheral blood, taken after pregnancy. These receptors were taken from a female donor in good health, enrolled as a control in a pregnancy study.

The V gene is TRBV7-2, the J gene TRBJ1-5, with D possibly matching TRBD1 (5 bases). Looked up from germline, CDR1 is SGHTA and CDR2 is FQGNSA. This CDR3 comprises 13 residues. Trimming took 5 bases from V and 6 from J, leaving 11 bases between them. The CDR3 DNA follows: TGTGCCAGCAGCATCAGGGTCGGTCAGCCCCAGCATTTT. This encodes CASSIRVGQPQHF.

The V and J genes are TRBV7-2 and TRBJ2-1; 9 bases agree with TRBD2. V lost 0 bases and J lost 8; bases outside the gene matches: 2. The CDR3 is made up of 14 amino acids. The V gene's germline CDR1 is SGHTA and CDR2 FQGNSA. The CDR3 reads CASSLAGLAYEQFF. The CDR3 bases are TGTGCCAGCAGCTTAGCGGGACTAGCCTATGAGCAGTTCTTC. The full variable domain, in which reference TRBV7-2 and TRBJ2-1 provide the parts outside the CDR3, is GAGVSQSPSNKVTEKGKDVELRCDPISGHTALYWYRQSLGQGLEFLIYFQGNSAPDKSGLPSDRFSAERTGGSVSTLTIQRTQQEDSAVYLCASSLAGLAYEQFFGPGTRLTVL.

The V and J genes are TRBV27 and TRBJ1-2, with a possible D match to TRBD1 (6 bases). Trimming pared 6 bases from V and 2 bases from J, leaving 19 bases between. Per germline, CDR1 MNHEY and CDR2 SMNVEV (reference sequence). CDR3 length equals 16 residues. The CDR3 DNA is TGTGCCAGCAGAGGGGGTGGCGGGTTTAAGAACTATGGCTACACCTTC. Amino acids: CASRGGGGFKNYGYTF.

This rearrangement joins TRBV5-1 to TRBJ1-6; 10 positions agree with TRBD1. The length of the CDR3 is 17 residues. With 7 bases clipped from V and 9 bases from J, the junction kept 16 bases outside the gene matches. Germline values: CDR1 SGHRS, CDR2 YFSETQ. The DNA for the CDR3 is TGCGCCAGCGGAAAAGGACAGGGGGTAACAAGTAGTTCACCCCTCCACTTT. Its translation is CASGKGQGVTSSSPLHF.

This chain's CDR3 is CASSLTAGADTQYF. As DNA, the CDR3 is TGCGCCAGCAGCTTGACAGCGGGAGCTGATACGCAGTATTTT. This rearrangement joins TRBV5-1 to TRBJ2-3, with 8 positions matching TRBD2. CDR3 length equals 14 residues. J gave up 6 bases and V 1 base, and 4 bases lay outside the gene matches. Germline lookup yields CDR1 SGHRS and CDR2 YFSETQ. Filled out from reference TRBV5-1 and TRBJ2-3, the complete variable domain reads KAGVTQTPRYLIKTRGQQVTLSCSPISGHRSVSWYQQTPGQGLQFLFEYFSETQRNKGNFPGRFSGRQFSNSRSEMNVSTLELGDSALYLCASSLTAGADTQYFGPGTRLTVL.

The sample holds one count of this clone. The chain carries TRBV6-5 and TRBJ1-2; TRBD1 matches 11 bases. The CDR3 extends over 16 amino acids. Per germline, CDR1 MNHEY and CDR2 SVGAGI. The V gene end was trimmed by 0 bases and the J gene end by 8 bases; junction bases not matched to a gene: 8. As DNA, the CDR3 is TGTGCCAGCAGTTACTCTAGACAGGGACAGGGGGGAGGCTACACCTTC. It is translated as CASSYSRQGQGGGYTF.

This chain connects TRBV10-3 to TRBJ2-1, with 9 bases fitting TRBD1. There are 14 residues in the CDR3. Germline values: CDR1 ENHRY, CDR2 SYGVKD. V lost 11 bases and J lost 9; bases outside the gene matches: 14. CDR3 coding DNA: TGTGCCTCACAACCGGGACAGGGCTATGGTGAGCAGTTCTTC. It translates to CASQPGQGYGEQFF.

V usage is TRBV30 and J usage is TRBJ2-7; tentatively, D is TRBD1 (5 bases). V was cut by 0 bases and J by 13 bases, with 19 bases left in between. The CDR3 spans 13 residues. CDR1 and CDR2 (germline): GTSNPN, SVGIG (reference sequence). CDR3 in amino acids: CAWSVDSVGSHYF. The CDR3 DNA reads TGTGCCTGGAGTGTTGACAGTGTAGGGTCTCATTACTTC.

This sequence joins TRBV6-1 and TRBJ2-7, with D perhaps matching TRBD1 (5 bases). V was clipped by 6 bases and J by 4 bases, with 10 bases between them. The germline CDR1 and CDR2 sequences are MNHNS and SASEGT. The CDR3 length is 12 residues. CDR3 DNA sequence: TGTGCCAGCAGGCAGGGTGGTTACGAGCAGTACTTC. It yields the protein CASRQGGYEQYF.

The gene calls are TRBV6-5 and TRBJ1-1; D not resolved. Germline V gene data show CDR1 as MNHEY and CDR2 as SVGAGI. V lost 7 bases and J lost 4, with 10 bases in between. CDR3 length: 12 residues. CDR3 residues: CASTDTGTEAFF. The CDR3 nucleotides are TGTGCCAGCACCGACACTGGCACTGAAGCTTTCTTT.

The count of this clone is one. CDR3 bases: TGTGCCAGCAGTTTATCCGGGTTCACAGGAGCTAACTATGGCTACACCTTC. Its protein product is CASSLSGFTGANYGYTF. The chain couples TRBV27 to TRBJ1-2, with a possible D match to TRBD1 (5 bases). The V gene lost 0 bases and the J gene lost 0 bases, with 14 bases spanning the gap. The CDR3 contains 17 residues. Germline V lookup: CDR1 MNHEY, CDR2 SMNVEV (reference sequence).

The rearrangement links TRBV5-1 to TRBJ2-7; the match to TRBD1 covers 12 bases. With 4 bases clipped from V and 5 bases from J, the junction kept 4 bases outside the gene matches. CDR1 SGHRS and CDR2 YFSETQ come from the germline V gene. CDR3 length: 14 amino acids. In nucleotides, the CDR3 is TGCGCCAGCAGCAGGGACAGGGGGCGGAACGAGCAGTACTTC. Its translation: CASSRDRGRNEQYF.

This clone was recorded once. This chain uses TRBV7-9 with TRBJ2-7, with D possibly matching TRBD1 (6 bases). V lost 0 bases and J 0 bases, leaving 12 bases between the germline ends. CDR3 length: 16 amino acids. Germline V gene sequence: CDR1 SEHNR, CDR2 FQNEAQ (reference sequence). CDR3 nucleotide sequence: TGTGCCAGCAGCTTAGCGGCAGGGGCGATCTCCTACGAGCAGTACTTC. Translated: CASSLAAGAISYEQYF.

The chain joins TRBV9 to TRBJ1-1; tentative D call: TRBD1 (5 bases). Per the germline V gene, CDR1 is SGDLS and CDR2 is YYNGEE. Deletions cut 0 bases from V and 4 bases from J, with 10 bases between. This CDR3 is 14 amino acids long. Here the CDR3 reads CASSVEGGATEAFF. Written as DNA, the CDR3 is TGTGCCAGCAGCGTAGAAGGAGGGGCCACTGAAGCTTTCTTT.